This T cell receptor (beta chain) was retrieved from a study of cytomegalovirus exposure and HLA in healthy donors. Germline values: CDR1 SEHNR, CDR2 FQNEAQ (reference sequence). The junction had 7 bases not matched to a gene; V was cut back by 10 bases and J by 1 base. The CDR3 sequence is 14 residues long. Primers included in the PCR were 60 Vbeta and 13 Jbeta primers. Clones were read by immunoSEQ multiplex PCR, and TCRdb kept only the in-frame ones, dropping some. The sample comprises about 160,000 clones, 65% to 85% of which are singletons, and around 6.9% rests with the top ten. The V gene is TRBV7-9, the J gene TRBJ2-3; 8 nucleotides line up with TRBD1. Sequencing input: PBMCs. The TCR sequence derives from a male donor in good health and CMV-seropositive. Here the CDR3 reads CAIPGQGRTDTQYF. CDR3 coding DNA: TGTGCCATTCCCGGACAGGGACGCACAGATACGCAGTATTTT. Full variable domain (outside the CDR3, taken from reference TRBV7-9 and TRBJ2-3): DTGVSQNPRHKITKRGQNVTFRCDPISEHNRLYWYRQTLGQGPEFLTYFQNEAQLEKSRLLSDRFSAERPKGSFSTLEIQRTEQGDSAMYLCAIPGQGRTDTQYFGPGTRLTVL.